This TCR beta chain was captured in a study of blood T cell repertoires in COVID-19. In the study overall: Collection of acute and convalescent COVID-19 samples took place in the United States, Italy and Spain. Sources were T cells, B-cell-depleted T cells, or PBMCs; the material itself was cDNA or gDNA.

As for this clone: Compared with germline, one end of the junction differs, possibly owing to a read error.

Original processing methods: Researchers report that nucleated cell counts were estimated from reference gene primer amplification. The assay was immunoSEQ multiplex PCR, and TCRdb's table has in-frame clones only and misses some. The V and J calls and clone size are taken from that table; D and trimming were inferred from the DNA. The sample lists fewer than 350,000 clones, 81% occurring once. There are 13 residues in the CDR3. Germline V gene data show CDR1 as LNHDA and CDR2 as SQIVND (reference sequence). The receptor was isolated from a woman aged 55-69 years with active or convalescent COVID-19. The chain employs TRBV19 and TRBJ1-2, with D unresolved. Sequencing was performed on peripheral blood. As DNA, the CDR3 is TGTGCCAGTAGTCTAGAGGGAGACTATGGCTACACCTTC. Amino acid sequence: CASSLEGDYGYTF. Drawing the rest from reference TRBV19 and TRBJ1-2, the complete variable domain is DGGITQSPKYLFRKEGQNVTLSCEQNLNHDAMYWYRQDPGQGLRLIYYSQIVNDFQKGDIAEGYSVSREKKESFPLTVTSAQKNPTAFYLCASSLEGDYGYTFGSGTRLTVV.